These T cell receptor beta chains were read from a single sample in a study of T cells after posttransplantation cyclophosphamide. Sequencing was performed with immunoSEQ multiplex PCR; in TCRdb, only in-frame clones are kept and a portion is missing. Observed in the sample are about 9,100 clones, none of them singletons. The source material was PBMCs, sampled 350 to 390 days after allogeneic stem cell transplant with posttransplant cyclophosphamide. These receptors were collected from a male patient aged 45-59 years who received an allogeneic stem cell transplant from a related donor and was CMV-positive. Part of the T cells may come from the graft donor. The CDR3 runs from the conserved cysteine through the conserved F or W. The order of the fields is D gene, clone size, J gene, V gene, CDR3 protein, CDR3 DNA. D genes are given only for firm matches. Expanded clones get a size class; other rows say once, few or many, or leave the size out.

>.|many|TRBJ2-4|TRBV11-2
CASSLRSYRDRGNIQYF
TGTGCCAGCAGCTTAAGATCATACAGGGATAGGGGCAACATTCAGTACTTC
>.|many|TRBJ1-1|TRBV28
CASSLQGWGNTEAFF
TGTGCCAGCAGTTTACAGGGTTGGGGGAACACTGAAGCTTTCTTT
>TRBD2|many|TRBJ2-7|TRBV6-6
CASRYLAGPSYEQYF
TGTGCCAGCAGATACCTAGCGGGGCCCTCCTACGAGCAGTACTTC
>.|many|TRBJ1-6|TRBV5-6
CASSLPQGDSPLHF
TGTGCCAGCAGCTTGCCACAGGGTGACTCACCCCTCCACTTT
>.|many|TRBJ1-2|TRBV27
CASSSQWGGAAINGYTF
TGTGCCAGCAGTTCACAGTGGGGAGGGGCGGCCATCAATGGCTACACCTTC
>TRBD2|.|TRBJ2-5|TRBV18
CASSPRQTSGGEETQYF
TGTGCCAGCTCACCTCGCCAGACTAGCGGGGGGGAAGAGACCCAGTACTTC
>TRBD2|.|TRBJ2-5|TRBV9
CASSVTGRGGETQYF
TGTGCCAGCAGCGTAACCGGGAGGGGGGGTGAGACCCAGTACTTC
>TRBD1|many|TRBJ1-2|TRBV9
CASRGQGDIYGYTF
TGTGCCAGCAGGGGACAGGGGGACATCTATGGCTACACCTTC
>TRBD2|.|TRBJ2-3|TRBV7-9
CASNLGGSHTDTQYF
TGTGCCAGCAACCTGGGAGGGTCCCATACAGATACGCAGTATTTT
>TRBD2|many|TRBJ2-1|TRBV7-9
CASIGRRGDPNEQFF
TGTGCCAGCATCGGACGGCGGGGGGACCCAAATGAGCAGTTCTTC
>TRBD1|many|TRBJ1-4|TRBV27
CASSLSGTGSEKLFF
TGTGCCAGCAGTTTATCCGGGACAGGGTCTGAAAAACTGTTTTTT
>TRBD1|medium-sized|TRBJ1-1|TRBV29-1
CSVITGGNTEAFF
TGCAGCGTTATCACAGGGGGTAACACTGAAGCTTTCTTT
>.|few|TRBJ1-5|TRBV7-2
CASSLWASNNQPQHF
TGTGCCAGCAGCTTATGGGCCTCGAACAATCAGCCCCAGCATTTT
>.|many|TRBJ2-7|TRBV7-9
CASSERYGSYEQYF
TGTGCCAGCAGCGAGAGATATGGGAGCTACGAGCAGTACTTC
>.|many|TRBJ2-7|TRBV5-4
CASSRTETYSYEQYF
TGTGCCAGCAGCCGTACGGAGACCTACTCCTACGAGCAGTACTTC
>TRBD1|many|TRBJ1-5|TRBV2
CASSFRQGSNQPQHF
TGTGCCAGCAGCTTTAGACAGGGGAGCAATCAGCCCCAGCATTTT
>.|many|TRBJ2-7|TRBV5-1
CASSLGDSSYEQYF
TGCGCCAGCAGCCTAGGGGACTCCTCCTACGAGCAGTACTTC
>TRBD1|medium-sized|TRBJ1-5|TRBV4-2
CASSQEGTGDQPQHF
TGTGCCAGCAGCCAAGAAGGGACAGGGGATCAGCCCCAGCATTTT
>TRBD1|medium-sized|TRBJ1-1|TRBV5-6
CASSTGGRAFF
TGTGCCAGCAGCACAGGGGGTCGAGCTTTCTTT
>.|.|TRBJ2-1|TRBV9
CASSTTGSPYNEQFF
TGTGCCAGCAGCACCACAGGGTCCCCCTACAATGAGCAGTTCTTC
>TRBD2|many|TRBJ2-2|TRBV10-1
CASSGLANGNRLFF
TGCGCCAGCAGTGGACTAGCCAATGGAAATCGGCTGTTTTTT
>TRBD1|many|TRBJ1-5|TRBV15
CATRRSGDSQPQHF
TGTGCCACCAGAAGGTCCGGGGACAGCCAGCCCCAGCATTTT